This record concerns one TCR beta chain sequence. The data were taken from a study of T-cell reconstitution after alpha-beta-depleted transplantation in children. Unique molecular identifiers were built into the TCRbeta library. TCRdb processed the PCR reads anew with MiXCR; each CDR3 protein has one entry. The data show fewer than 400,000 distinct CDR3 sequences, 20% seen once. This CDR3 is 17 amino acids long. Trimming cost V 1 base and J 3 bases, with 16 bases left between them. The germline V gene has CDR1 SGHRS and CDR2 YFSETQ. The source material was PBMCs from the stem cell graft donor, sampled from the stem cell graft. V gene TRBV5-1 combines with J gene TRBJ2-2; D is possibly TRBD2 (6 bases). This TCR derives from a human donor who donated a stem cell graft to a child with acute myeloid leukemia. The chain's CDR3 is CASSLFWRETHTGELFF. The CDR3 DNA reads TGCGCCAGCAGCTTGTTTTGGCGGGAAACCCACACCGGGGAGCTGTTTTTT.